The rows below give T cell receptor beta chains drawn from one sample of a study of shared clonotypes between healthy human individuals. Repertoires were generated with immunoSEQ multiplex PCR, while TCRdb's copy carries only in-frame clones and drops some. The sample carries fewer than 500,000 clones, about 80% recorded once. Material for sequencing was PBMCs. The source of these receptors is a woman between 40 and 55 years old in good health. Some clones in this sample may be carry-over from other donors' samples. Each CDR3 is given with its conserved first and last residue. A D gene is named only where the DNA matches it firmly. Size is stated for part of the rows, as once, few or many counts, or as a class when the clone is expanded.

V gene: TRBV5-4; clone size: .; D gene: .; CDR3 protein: CASSLGGRPSYEQYF
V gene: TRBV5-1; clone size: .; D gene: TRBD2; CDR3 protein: CASSLIAGGATYNEQFF
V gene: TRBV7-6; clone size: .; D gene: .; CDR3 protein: CASSLDPAGAETQYF
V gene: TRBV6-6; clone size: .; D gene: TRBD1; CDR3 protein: CASLNQGASGNTIYF
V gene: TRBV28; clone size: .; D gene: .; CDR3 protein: CASKDSRDTQYF
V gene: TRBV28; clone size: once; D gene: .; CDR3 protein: CASSARNLGGRLRYGYTF
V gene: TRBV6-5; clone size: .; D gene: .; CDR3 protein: CASSNKGANVLTF
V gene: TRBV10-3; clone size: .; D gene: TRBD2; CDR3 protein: CAISHREDPTDTQYF
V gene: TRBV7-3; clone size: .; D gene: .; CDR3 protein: CASSLRYTGFMDYGYTF
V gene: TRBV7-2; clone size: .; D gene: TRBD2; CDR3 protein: CASSLEASGRITRWQYF
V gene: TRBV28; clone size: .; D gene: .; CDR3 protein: CASSLPGSYGYTF
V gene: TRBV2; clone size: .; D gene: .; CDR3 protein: CASSSEREETQYF
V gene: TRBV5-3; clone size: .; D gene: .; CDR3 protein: CASSFLRYSPYEQYF
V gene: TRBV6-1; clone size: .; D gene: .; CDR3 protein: CASSEYNNYGYTF
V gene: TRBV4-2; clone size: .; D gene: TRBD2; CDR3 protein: CASSQEGASGRAGSDTQYF
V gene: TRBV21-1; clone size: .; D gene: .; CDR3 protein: CASSKDRVGFQETQYF
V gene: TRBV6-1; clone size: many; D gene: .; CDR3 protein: CASSEAAGGNYGYTF
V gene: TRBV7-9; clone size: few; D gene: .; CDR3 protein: CASSFSYGGYTF
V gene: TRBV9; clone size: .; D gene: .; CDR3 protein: CASSNQGTGGNTIYF
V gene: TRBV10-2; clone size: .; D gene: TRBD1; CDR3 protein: CASKDRATNYGYTF
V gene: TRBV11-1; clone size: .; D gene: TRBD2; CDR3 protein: CASSPGLAGGPGTQYF
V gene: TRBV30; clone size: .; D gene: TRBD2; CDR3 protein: CACTKLAGGQTQYF
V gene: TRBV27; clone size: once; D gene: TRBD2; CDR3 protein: CASSSSGSSYNEQFF
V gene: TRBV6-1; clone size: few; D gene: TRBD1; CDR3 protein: CASSDMGQVFEPQHF
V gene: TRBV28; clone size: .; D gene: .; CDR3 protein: CASSSDLIASPLHF
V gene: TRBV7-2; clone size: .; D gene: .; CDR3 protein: CASSPSGGVPNTEAFF
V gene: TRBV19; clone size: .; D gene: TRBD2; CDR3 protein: CASSIRTSRYNEQFF
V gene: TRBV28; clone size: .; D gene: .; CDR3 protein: CAIGGTGLNYGYTF
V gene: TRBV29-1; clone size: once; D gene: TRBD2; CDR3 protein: CSVGGGRRNEQFF
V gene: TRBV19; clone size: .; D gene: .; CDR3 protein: CASSINGNQPQHF